Only a few counts were recorded for the clone carrying this T cell receptor (beta chain). As yet, its antigen is unknown. Reverse transcribing all isolated RNA meant expressed TCRB transcripts were sequenced. Profiled with immunoSEQ multiplex PCR; TCRdb holds only in-frame clones, not every one. The table shows roughly 330,000 clones, with around an eighth occurring only once. This sample was taken from a study of beta chain features in type 1 diabetes. V was clipped by 6 bases and J by 11 bases; unmatched bases: 15. This CDR3 contains 16 residues. The germline gives CDR1 KGHSH, CDR2 LQKENI. Study results and limitations: Type 1 diabetes patients had fewer VDJ junction insertions and more deletions. The study left unresolved whether HLA type influences TCRB rearrangement. Type 1 diabetes patients showed a moderate but significant shortening of TCRB CDR3s in all four CD4+ subsets. Shorter templates may be favored by PCR, equally so in patients and controls.

The clonotype was recovered from a woman aged 18 to 35 with type 1 diabetes. The specimen sequenced was naive CD4+ T cells from blood. The gene calls are TRBV18 and TRBJ2-1, with 11 bases identical to TRBD2. CDR3 protein: CASSPTSGSPSGKQFF. The CDR3, as DNA: TGTGCCAGCTCCCCCACTAGCGGGAGCCCCTCGGGAAAGCAGTTCTTC. Full variable domain (missing parts from reference TRBV18 and TRBJ2-1): NAGVMQNPRHLVRRRGQEARLRCSPMKGHSHVYWYRQLPEEGLKFMVYLQKENIIDESGMPKERFSAEFPKEGPSILRIQQVVRGDSAAYFCASSPTSGSPSGKQFFGPGTRLTVL.